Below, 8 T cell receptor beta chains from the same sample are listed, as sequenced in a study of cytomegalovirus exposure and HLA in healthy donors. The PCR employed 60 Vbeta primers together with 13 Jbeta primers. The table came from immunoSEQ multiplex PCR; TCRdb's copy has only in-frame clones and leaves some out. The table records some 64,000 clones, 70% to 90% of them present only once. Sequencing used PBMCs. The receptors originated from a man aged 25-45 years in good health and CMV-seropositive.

The CDR3, as DNA: TGTGCCAGCAGCTTAGCCGTTAGGGAGCCGAACACTGAAGCTTTCTTT. It translates to CASSLAVREPNTEAFF. V usage is TRBV11-1 and J usage is TRBJ1-1, with unresolved D. Germline CDR1 reads SGHAT; CDR2 reads FQDESV (reference sequence). The CDR3 is 16 residues long. The V and J ends lost 0 bases and 1 base respectively, with 12 bases between them. Based on the CDR3 plus reference TRBV11-1 and TRBJ1-1, the full variable domain is EAEVAQSPRYKITEKSQAVAFWCDPISGHATLYWYRQILGQGPELLVQFQDESVVDDSQLPKDRFSAERLKGVDSTLKIQPAELGDSAMYLCASSLAVREPNTEAFFGQGTRLTVV.

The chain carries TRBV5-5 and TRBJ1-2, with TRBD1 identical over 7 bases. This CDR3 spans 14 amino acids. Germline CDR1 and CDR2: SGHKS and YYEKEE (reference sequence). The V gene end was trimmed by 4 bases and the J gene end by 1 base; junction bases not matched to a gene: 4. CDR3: CASSTAGGNYGYTF. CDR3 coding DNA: TGTGCCAGCAGCACCGCAGGGGGTAACTATGGCTACACCTTC.

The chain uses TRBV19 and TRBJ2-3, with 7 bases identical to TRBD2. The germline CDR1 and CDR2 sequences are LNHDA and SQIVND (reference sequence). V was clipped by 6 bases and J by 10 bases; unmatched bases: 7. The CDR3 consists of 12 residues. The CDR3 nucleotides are TGTGCCAGTAGAGGACCGGGAGGAGCGCAGTATTTT. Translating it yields CASRGPGGAQYF.

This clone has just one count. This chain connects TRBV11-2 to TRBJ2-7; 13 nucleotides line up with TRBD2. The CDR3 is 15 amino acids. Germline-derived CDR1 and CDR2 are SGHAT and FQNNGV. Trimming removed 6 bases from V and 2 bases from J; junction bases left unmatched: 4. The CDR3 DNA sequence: TGTGCCAGCAGTCCCGGGACTAGCGGGGCCTACGAGCAGTACTTC. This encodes CASSPGTSGAYEQYF.

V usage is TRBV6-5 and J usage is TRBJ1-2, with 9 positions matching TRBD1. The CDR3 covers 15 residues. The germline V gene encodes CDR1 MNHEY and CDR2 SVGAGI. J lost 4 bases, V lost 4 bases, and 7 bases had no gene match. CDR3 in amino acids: CASSFTGGAGYGYTF. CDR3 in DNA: TGTGCCAGCAGTTTTACAGGGGGCGCCGGCTATGGCTACACCTTC.

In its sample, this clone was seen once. The CDR3 reads CATTRGGRENEQFF. CDR3 sequence (DNA): TGTGCCACCACAAGGGGCGGGAGGGAGAATGAGCAGTTCTTC. The gene calls are TRBV2 and TRBJ2-1; TRBD2 matches at 9 bases. The J segment lost 7 bases and the V segment lost 10 bases, leaving 11 bases of the junction unmatched. The CDR3 loop spans 14 amino acids. The germline gives CDR1 SNHLY, CDR2 FYNNEI.

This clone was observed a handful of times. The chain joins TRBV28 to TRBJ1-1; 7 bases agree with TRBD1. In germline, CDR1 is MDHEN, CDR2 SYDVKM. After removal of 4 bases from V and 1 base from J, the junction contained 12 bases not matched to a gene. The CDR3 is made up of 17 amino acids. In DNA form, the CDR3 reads TGTGCCAGCAGTTCCCATAATACTCACAGGGGGAACACTGAAGCTTTCTTT. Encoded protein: CASSSHNTHRGNTEAFF.

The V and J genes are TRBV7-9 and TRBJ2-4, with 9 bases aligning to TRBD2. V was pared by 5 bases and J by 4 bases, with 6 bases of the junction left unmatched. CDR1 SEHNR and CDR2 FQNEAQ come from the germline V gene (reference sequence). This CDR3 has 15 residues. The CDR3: CASSLGSGRKNIQYF. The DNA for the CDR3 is TGTGCCAGCAGCCTGGGTAGCGGGAGAAAAAACATTCAGTACTTC.